This T cell receptor beta chain was identified during a study of CD8 T cells in Susac syndrome. CDR3 length: 14 residues. Deletions cut 0 bases from V and 6 bases from J, with 9 bases between. The germline V gene has CDR1 SGDLS and CDR2 YYNGEE. The RNA input was 0.5 to 1 ug, and it was reverse transcribed with random hexamers. TCRdb itself ran the immunoSEQ multiplex PCR reads through MiXCR, one entry per CDR3 protein. The sample includes around 120,000 distinct CDR3 sequences, less than 95% of them seen just once. This clonotype was recorded once. This chain connects TRBV9 to TRBJ2-2; D gene uncertain. Source material: CD4+ T cells from PBMCs. The receptor was derived from a human donor with multiple sclerosis. CDR3 DNA: TGTGCCAGCAGCGTAGCTGGGCAACCCGGGGAGCTGTTTTTT. Translation gives CASSVAGQPGELFF.